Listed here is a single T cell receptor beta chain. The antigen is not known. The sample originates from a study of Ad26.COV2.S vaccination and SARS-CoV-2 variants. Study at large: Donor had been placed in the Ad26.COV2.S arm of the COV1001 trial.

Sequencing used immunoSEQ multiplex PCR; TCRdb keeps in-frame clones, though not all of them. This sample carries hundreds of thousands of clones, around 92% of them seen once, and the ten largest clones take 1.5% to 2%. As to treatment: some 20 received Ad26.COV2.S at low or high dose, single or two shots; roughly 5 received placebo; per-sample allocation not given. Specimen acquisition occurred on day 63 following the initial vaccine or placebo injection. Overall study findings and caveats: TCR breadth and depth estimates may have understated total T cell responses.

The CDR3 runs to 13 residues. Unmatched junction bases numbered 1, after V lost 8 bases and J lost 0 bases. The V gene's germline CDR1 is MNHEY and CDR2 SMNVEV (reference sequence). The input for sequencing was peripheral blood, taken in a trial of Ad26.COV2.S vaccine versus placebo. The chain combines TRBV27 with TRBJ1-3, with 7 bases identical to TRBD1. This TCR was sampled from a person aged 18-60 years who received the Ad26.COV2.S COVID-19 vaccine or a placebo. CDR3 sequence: CASRTGSGNTIYF. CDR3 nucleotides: TGTGCCAGCCGGACAGGCTCTGGAAACACCATATATTTT.